One TCR beta chain is described in this entry. Its target is unknown. CDR1 and CDR2 from the germline V gene are MNHEY and SVGEGT. V was clipped by 4 bases and J by 2 bases; unmatched bases: 7. The CDR3 is 15 amino acids. The record originates from a study of T cells after yellow fever vaccination. Findings and caveats of the study: Repertoires obtained by FACS sorting could include abundant clonotypes that entered as contaminants from the bulk population.

From the 5' RACE reads, TCRdb called clonotypes with MiXCR, one entry per CDR3 protein. The sample shows hundreds of thousands of distinct CDR3 sequences, around 4% of them seen only once. The sequence was obtained from a man younger than 35 who received the YFV17D yellow fever vaccine. The V and J genes are TRBV6-2 or TRBV6-3 and TRBJ2-7; 8 positions agree with TRBD1. The sample here was PBMCs, taken on the day of the yellow fever booster vaccination. The CDR3 DNA reads TGTGCCAGCAGTTCCCGGACAGGGAATACCTACGAGCAGTACTTC. Amino acids: CASSSRTGNTYEQYF.